A selection of T cell receptor beta chains follows, all from one sample in a study of PD-1 and CTLA-4 blockade in melanoma. Produced via immunoSEQ multiplex PCR; TCRdb's table is partial and in-frame only. The data contain 25,000 to 35,000 clones, approximately 89% of them singletons. The sequences come from CD8+ T cells from peripheral blood, collected from a patient given anti-PD-1 treatment. These receptors were collected from a human donor with melanoma. Both conserved end residues are part of each CDR3. A D gene is named only where the DNA matches it firmly. For some rows the clone size is stated as once, few or many, or as a class when expanded; others skip it.

d_gene	abundance	v_gene	len	j_gene	CDR3aa	CDR3nt
TRBD1	.	TRBV5-4	16	TRBJ2-1	CASSLEGTGQYNEQFF	TGTGCCAGCAGCTTGGAAGGGACAGGGCAGTACAATGAGCAGTTCTTC
.	.	TRBV7-9	12	TRBJ2-7	CASSLTGYEQYF	TGTGCCAGCAGCTTAACTGGCTACGAGCAGTACTTC
.	.	TRBV5-6	16	TRBJ1-1	CASSLAGAVLNTEAFF	TGTGCCAGCAGCTTGGCCGGGGCGGTCTTGAACACTGAAGCTTTCTTT
.	.	TRBV11-2	14	TRBJ1-1	CASSPQILGAEAFF	TGTGCCAGCAGCCCCCAGATCCTTGGAGCTGAAGCTTTCTTT
TRBD2	.	TRBV7-2	16	TRBJ2-3	CASSPEAGGPTDTQYF	TGTGCCAGCAGCCCGGAAGCGGGAGGCCCCACAGATACGCAGTATTTT
TRBD1	.	TRBV2	14	TRBJ1-2	CAITRDRDNYGYTF	TGTGCCATCACCCGGGACAGGGATAACTATGGCTACACCTTC
.	.	TRBV6-5	15	TRBJ1-5	CASRGGGVGNQPQHF	TGTGCCAGCAGGGGAGGAGGGGTAGGCAATCAGCCCCAGCATTTT
.	.	TRBV27	15	TRBJ2-3	CASSLLDSSTDTQYF	TGTGCCAGCAGTTTATTAGACAGCAGCACAGATACGCAGTATTTT
.	.	TRBV9	14	TRBJ1-5	CASSALASNQPQHF	TGTGCCAGCAGCGCTTTAGCTAGCAATCAGCCCCAGCATTTT
.	.	TRBV4-1	14	TRBJ1-1	CASRPTTMNTEAFF	TGCGCCAGCAGGCCAACGACCATGAACACTGAAGCTTTCTTT
.	.	TRBV7-8	16	TRBJ2-3	CASSSEGGWGKDTQYF	TGTGCCAGCAGCTCAGAGGGGGGATGGGGAAAGGATACGCAGTATTTT
TRBD2	.	TRBV5-5	15	TRBJ2-1	CASSLGLAGNNEQFF	TGTGCCAGCAGCTTGGGGCTAGCGGGGAACAATGAGCAGTTCTTC
.	.	TRBV30	15	TRBJ2-6	CAWSVDSSGANVLTF	TGTGCCTGGAGTGTCGACAGCTCTGGGGCCAACGTCCTGACTTTC
TRBD2	.	TRBV6-5	15	TRBJ2-5	CASSPREAGGETQYF	TGTGCCAGCAGTCCCCGGGAAGCGGGAGGGGAGACCCAGTACTTC
.	.	TRBV6-2/TRBV6-3	18	TRBJ2-6	CASSYSTGVDSGANVLTF	TGTGCCAGCAGTTACTCGACGGGGGTCGACTCTGGGGCCAACGTCCTGACTTTC
.	.	TRBV19	15	TRBJ2-2	CASSIGGGFTGELFF	TGTGCCAGTAGTATCGGAGGGGGTTTTACCGGGGAGCTGTTTTTT
TRBD2	.	TRBV3-1/TRBV3-2	15	TRBJ2-1	CASSLSGAPRNEQFF	TGTGCCAGCAGCCTCAGCGGGGCCCCTCGGAATGAGCAGTTCTTC
TRBD1	.	TRBV4-2	17	TRBJ2-1	CASSPNLGTGGLNEQFF	TGTGCCAGCAGCCCCAACCTGGGCACAGGGGGCTTGAATGAGCAGTTCTTC
TRBD2	.	TRBV27	18	TRBJ2-2	CASSLSGLLAGEAGELFF	TGTGCCAGCAGTTTATCGGGGCTTCTAGCGGGAGAGGCCGGGGAGCTGTTTTTT
.	.	TRBV30	13	TRBJ1-1	CAWSLTGNTEAFF	TGTGCCTGGAGTCTTACAGGAAACACTGAAGCTTTCTTT
TRBD1	.	TRBV4-1	14	TRBJ2-7	CASSQGTGVYEQYF	TGCGCCAGCAGCCAAGGGACAGGGGTCTACGAGCAGTACTTC
.	.	TRBV28	14	TRBJ2-2	CASSFRQNTGELFF	TGTGCCAGCAGTTTCAGACAGAACACCGGGGAGCTGTTTTTT
.	few	TRBV10-1	11	TRBJ1-6	CASPYNSPLHF	TGCGCCAGCCCCTATAATTCACCCCTCCACTTT
.	.	TRBV3-1/TRBV3-2	16	TRBJ2-2	CASSQAPEENTGELFF	TGTGCCAGCAGCCAAGCCCCCGAAGAGAACACCGGGGAGCTGTTTTTT
TRBD1	.	TRBV7-9	15	TRBJ1-2	CASSLAGQGAYGYTF	TGTGCCAGCAGCTTAGCCGGACAGGGGGCCTATGGCTACACCTTC
TRBD1	.	TRBV2	14	TRBJ2-1	CASAGTGAFNEQFF	TGTGCCAGCGCAGGGACAGGGGCGTTCAATGAGCAGTTCTTC
.	.	TRBV28	15	TRBJ1-1	CASSSRVGFSTEAFF	TGTGCCAGCAGTTCTCGAGTAGGGTTTTCCACTGAAGCTTTCTTT
TRBD1	.	TRBV12-5	15	TRBJ2-2	CASAWETGGSGELFF	TGTGCTAGTGCCTGGGAGACAGGGGGTTCCGGGGAGCTGTTTTTT
.	.	TRBV7-9	16	TRBJ1-2	CASTSPRGRLLYGYTF	TGTGCCAGCACCTCCCCCCGGGGCCGGTTACTCTATGGCTACACCTTC
.	.	TRBV7-7	13	TRBJ2-5	CASSSVEEETQYF	TGTGCCAGCAGCTCCGTGGAGGAAGAGACCCAGTACTTC
.	.	TRBV7-9	16	TRBJ1-5	CASTDQSGGSNQPQHF	TGTGCCAGCACCGATCAAAGCGGTGGAAGCAATCAGCCCCAGCATTTT
TRBD1	.	TRBV7-9	16	TRBJ1-1	CASSHRQGGKNTEAFF	TGTGCCAGCAGTCACCGACAGGGGGGAAAGAACACTGAAGCTTTCTTT
TRBD2	.	TRBV19	17	TRBJ2-2	CASSRPREGDNTGELFF	TGTGCCAGTAGTAGGCCCCGGGAGGGGGACAACACCGGGGAGCTGTTTTTT
.	few	TRBV6-1	14	TRBJ1-1	CASSEMTENTEAFF	TGTGCCAGCAGTGAAATGACCGAGAACACTGAAGCTTTCTTT
.	once	TRBV15	15	TRBJ2-7	CATSLQASSGDEQYF	TGTGCCACCAGCCTCCAGGCCAGCTCAGGGGACGAGCAGTACTTC
TRBD2	.	TRBV29-1	14	TRBJ2-1	CSVRGTSGSNEQFF	TGCAGCGTCCGGGGGACTAGCGGGTCCAATGAGCAGTTCTTC
TRBD1	.	TRBV5-1	15	TRBJ2-2	CASSWAAGGTGELFF	TGCGCCAGCAGCTGGGCGGCAGGGGGTACCGGGGAGCTGTTTTTT
.	once	TRBV5-6	13	TRBJ1-5	CASSFEFHQPQHF	TGTGCCAGCAGCTTTGAATTCCATCAGCCCCAGCATTTT
TRBD2	once	TRBV4-2	18	TRBJ2-1	CASSQGLTSGPSYNEQFF	TGTGCCAGCAGCCAAGGCCTCACTAGCGGGCCCTCCTACAATGAGCAGTTCTTC
.	.	TRBV5-4	14	TRBJ2-5	CASSLGWGQETQYF	TGTGCCAGCAGCTTGGGGTGGGGGCAAGAGACCCAGTACTTC
TRBD1	.	TRBV7-9	15	TRBJ1-1	CASSLVGNRGTEAFF	TGTGCCAGCAGCTTAGTAGGAAACAGGGGCACTGAAGCTTTCTTT
TRBD2	.	TRBV3-1/TRBV3-2	14	TRBJ2-5	CASSPGLAGETQYF	TGTGCCAGCAGCCCTGGACTAGCGGGAGAGACCCAGTACTTC
.	.	TRBV14	16	TRBJ2-1	CASSQDSGDSYNEQFF	TGTGCCAGCAGCCAAGATTCTGGGGACTCCTACAATGAGCAGTTCTTC
TRBD2	.	TRBV7-6	15	TRBJ2-3	CASSLSLAGLDTQYF	TGTGCCAGCAGCTTAAGTCTAGCGGGGCTAGATACGCAGTATTTT
.	few	TRBV14	14	TRBJ2-7	CASSQDREQDEQYF	TGTGCCAGCAGCCAAGACAGGGAACAAGACGAGCAGTACTTC
.	.	TRBV28	11	TRBJ2-1	CASSLSAEQFF	TGTGCCAGCAGTTTAAGCGCTGAGCAGTTCTTC
TRBD1	once	TRBV28	14	TRBJ1-1	CASSRQGYDTEAFF	TGTGCCAGCAGTCGACAGGGGTACGACACTGAAGCTTTCTTT
TRBD2	.	TRBV5-1	14	TRBJ2-1	CASSSAGGYNEQFF	TGCGCCAGCAGCTCGGCGGGAGGGTACAATGAGCAGTTCTTC
TRBD2	.	TRBV6-6	16	TRBJ2-1	CASSYGIAGAYNEQFF	TGTGCCAGCAGTTACGGGATAGCGGGAGCTTACAATGAGCAGTTCTTC
TRBD2	.	TRBV14	12	TRBJ2-7	CASSPLGREQYF	TGTGCCAGCAGCCCCCTCGGGAGGGAGCAGTACTTC
TRBD1	.	TRBV27	14	TRBJ1-5	CASSQTGSNEPQHF	TGTGCCAGCAGCCAGACAGGGAGTAATGAGCCCCAGCATTTT
.	.	TRBV5-5	13	TRBJ1-1	CASSLDLNTEAFF	TGTGCCAGCAGCTTGGACCTGAACACTGAAGCTTTCTTT
.	.	TRBV21-1	14	TRBJ2-4	CASRGEGAKNIQYF	TGTGCCAGCAGAGGGGAAGGGGCCAAAAACATTCAGTACTTC
.	.	TRBV7-8	15	TRBJ1-1	CASSPGVSLNAEAFF	TGTGCCAGCAGCCCAGGGGTGTCTTTGAACGCTGAAGCTTTCTTT
.	.	TRBV12-3/TRBV12-4	13	TRBJ2-2	CASSLTPTGELFF	TGTGCCAGCAGTTTAACCCCCACCGGGGAGCTGTTTTTT
.	.	TRBV13	12	TRBJ2-1	CASSLEGMVLFF	TGTGCCAGCAGCTTAGAAGGCATGGTTTTGTTCTTC